The clone carrying this TCR delta chain was counted between two and nine times. Its antigen is unknown. A read error may explain this, as a much larger clone is one base away. This sample was taken from a study of delta chains in infants with herpesvirus infections. Study information: A Ugandan infant cohort was followed from birth for primary CMV.

This CDR3 has 21 residues. Germline loops: CDR1 TSWWSYY, CDR2 QGS. Findings of the study overall: The public clonotype appeared only at the first post-infection time point. 4 of 18 CMV-infected infants carried the public Vdelta1 clonotype, including one congenital.

TCR cDNA was made from PBMC RNA with gamma- and delta-chain-specific primers. TCRdb called clones anew from the RT-PCR reads with CATT. The sample consists of some 250 delta-chain clones, 16% of them appearing once. Sequenced material: peripheral blood, taken at time point 1 of longitudinal follow-up. The V call is TRDV1, the J call TRDJ1, with TRDD3 identical over 12 bases. TRDJ2 explains the end of the DNA better; the J call may be wrong. This clonotype was obtained from a human donor who was a Ugandan infant, either HIV-exposed or HIV-unexposed (not recorded which). The DNA for the CDR3 is TGTGCTCTTGGGGAACGGTACGAGCCCGGATACTTACTGGGGGATACCGATAAACTCTTCTTT. Amino acid sequence: CALGERYEPGYLLGDTDKLFF.